The clone carrying this TCR beta chain was counted a single time. The antigen is unknown. Looked up from germline, CDR1 is SNHLY and CDR2 is FYNNEI. The CDR3 length is 13 residues. Trimming removed 4 bases at V and 7 bases at J, with 13 bases between. The sample is drawn from a study of T cell responses to AZD1222 COVID-19 vaccine. Notes on the study in general: Vaccine-associated CD4 TCRs ranged over spike, dominating at 160-218 and 743-854. Seropositive AZD1222 recipients at baseline numbered only six or seven. Clonal diversity was possibly underestimated, and white British individuals and females predominated among donors.

Clones were read by immunoSEQ multiplex PCR, and TCRdb kept only the in-frame ones, dropping some. The repertoire holds over 100,000 clones, with over 90% as singletons. The sequence came from an adult in good health. This specimen consisted of peripheral blood, obtained on day 0 of AZD1222 vaccination. The rearrangement joins TRBV2 to TRBJ1-1, with D unresolved. This CDR3 is CASSVDGPLEAFF. CDR3 nucleotides: TGTGCCAGCAGTGTAGACGGACCACTTGAAGCTTTCTTT.